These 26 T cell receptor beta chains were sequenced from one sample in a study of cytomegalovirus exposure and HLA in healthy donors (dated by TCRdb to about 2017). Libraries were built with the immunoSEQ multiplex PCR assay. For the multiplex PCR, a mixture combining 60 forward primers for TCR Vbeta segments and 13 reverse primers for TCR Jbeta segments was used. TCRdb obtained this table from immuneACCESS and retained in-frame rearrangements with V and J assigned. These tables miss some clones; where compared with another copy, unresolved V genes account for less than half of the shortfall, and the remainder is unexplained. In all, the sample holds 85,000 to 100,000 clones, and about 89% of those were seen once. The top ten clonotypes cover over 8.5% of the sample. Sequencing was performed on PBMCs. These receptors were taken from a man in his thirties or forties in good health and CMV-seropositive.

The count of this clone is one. CDR3 protein: CASSSSGSRYEQYF. CDR3 DNA sequence: TGTGCCAGCAGCTCTAGCGGGAGTAGATACGAGCAGTACTTC. This sequence joins TRBV5-4 and TRBJ2-7, with 10 bases identical to TRBD2. The CDR3 has 14 residues. V shed 3 bases, J shed 4 bases, and the junction held 4 bases outside the gene matches. Germline loops: CDR1 SGHNT, CDR2 YYREEE (reference sequence).

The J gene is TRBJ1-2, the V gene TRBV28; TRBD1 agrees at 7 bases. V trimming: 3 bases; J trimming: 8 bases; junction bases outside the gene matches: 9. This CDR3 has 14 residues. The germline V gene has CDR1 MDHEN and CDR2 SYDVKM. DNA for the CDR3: TGTGCCAGCAGTTTGGCCCGGGACAGCATGGGCTACACCTTC. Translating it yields CASSLARDSMGYTF.

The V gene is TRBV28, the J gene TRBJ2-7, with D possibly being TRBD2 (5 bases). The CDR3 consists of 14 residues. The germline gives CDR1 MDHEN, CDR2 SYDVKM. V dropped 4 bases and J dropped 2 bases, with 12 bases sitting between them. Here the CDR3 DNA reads TGTGCCAGCAGTTCCCCGGACTTTCCCTACGAGCAGTACTTC. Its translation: CASSSPDFPYEQYF.

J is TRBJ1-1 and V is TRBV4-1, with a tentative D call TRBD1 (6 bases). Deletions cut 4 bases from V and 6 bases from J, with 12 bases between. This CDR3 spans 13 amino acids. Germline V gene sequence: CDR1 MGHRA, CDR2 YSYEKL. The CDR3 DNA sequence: TGCGCCAGCAGCCGACTACAGGGTTCTGAAGCTTTCTTT. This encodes CASSRLQGSEAFF.

The CDR3 sequence: CASSEGPGTSADEQFF. The CDR3 region has the DNA TGTGCCAGCAGTGAGGGGCCCGGGACTAGCGCCGATGAGCAGTTCTTC. The chain recombines TRBV6-4 with TRBJ2-1; 10 bases align to TRBD2. V was clipped by 3 bases and J by 8 bases; unmatched bases: 10. Germline V CDR1 and CDR2: MRHNA, SNTAGT. CDR3 size: 16 residues.

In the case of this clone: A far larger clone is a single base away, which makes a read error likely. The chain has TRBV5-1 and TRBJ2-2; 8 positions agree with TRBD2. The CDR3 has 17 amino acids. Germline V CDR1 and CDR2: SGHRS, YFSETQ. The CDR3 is CASCLRSGRFNTGELFF. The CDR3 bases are TGCGCCAGCTGCTTGCGCAGCGGGAGATTTAACACCGGGGAGCTGTTTTTT. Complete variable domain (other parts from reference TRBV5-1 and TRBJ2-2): KAGVTQTPRYLIKTRGQQVTLSCSPISGHRSVSWYQQTPGQGLQFLFEYFSETQRNKGNFPGRFSGRQFSNSRSEMNVSTLELGDSALYLCASCLRSGRFNTGELFFGEGSRLTVL.

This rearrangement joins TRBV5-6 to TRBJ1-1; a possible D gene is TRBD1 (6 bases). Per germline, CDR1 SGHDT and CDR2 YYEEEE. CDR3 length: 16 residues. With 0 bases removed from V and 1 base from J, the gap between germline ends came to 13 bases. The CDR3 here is CASSLGGGGRNTEAFF. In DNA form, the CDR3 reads TGTGCCAGCAGCTTGGGGGGGGGCGGGCGGAACACTGAAGCTTTCTTT.

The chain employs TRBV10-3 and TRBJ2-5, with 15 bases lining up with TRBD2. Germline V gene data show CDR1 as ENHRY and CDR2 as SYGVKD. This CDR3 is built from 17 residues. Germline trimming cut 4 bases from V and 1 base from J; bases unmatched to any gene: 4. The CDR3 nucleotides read TGTGCCATCAGTGGCTTGGGACTAGCGGGAGGCCAAGAGACCCAGTACTTC. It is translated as CAISGLGLAGGQETQYF.

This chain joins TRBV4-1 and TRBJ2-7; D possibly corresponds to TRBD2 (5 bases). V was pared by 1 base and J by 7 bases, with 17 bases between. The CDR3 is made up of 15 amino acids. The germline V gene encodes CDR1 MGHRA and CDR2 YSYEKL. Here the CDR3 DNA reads TGCGCCAGCAGCCAAGTGTGGTCCGAGAGGGTTGAGCAGTACTTC. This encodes CASSQVWSERVEQYF.

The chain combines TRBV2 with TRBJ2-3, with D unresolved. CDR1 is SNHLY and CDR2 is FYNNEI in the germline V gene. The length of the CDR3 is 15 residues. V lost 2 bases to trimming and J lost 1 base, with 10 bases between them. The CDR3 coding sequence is TGTGCCAGCAGTGAACCGAGCGTACGCACAGATACGCAGTATTTT. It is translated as CASSEPSVRTDTQYF.

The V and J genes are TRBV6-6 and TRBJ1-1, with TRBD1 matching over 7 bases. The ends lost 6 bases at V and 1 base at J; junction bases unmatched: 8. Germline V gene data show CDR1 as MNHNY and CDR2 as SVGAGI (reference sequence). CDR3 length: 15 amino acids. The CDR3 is CASSHPDRTNTEAFF. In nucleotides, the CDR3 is TGTGCCAGCAGCCACCCGGACAGGACGAACACTGAAGCTTTCTTT.

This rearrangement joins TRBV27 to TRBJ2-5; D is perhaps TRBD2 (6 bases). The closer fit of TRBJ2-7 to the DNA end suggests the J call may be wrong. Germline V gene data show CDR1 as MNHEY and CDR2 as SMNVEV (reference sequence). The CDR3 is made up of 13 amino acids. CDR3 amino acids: CASSVGGTYEQYF. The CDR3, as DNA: TGTGCCAGCAGTGTCGGGGGAACCTACGAGCAGTACTTC.

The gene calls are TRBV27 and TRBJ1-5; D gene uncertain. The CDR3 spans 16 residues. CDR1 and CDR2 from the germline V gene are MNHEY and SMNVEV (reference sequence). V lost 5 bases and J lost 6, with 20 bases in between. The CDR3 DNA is TGTGCCAGCAGTCCAACGGACCGAGGGCTGAGTCAGCCCCAGCATTTT. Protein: CASSPTDRGLSQPQHF.

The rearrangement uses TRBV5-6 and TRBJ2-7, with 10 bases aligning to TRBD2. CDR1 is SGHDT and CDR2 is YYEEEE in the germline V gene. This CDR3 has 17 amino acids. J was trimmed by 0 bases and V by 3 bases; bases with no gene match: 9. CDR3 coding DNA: TGTGCCAGCAGCTCGAAAGGCGGGACTAGCGCCTCCTACGAGCAGTACTTC. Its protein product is CASSSKGGTSASYEQYF.

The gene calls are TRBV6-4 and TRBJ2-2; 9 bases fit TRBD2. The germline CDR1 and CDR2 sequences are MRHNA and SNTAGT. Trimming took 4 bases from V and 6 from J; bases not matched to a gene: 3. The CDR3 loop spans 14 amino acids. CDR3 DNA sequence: TGTGCCAGCAGTGGGCTAGCGGGATCCGGGGAGCTGTTTTTT. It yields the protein CASSGLAGSGELFF.

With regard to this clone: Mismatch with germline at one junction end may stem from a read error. CDR3 sequence reads: CATGTTNEKLFF. CDR3 DNA sequence: TGTGCCACCGGGACAACAAATGAAAAACTGTTTTTT. The J gene is TRBJ1-4, the V gene TRBV10-3, with D perhaps matching TRBD1 (6 bases). Germline values: CDR1 ENHRY, CDR2 SYGVKD. The CDR3 spans 12 residues.

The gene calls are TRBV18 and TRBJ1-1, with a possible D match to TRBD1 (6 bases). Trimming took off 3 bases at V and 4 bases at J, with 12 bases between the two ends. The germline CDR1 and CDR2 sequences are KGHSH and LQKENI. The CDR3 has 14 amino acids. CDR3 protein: CASSPTAGATEAFF. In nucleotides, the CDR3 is TGTGCCAGCTCACCTACGGCGGGGGCCACTGAAGCTTTCTTT. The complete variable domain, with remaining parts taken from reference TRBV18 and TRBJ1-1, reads NAGVMQNPRHLVRRRGQEARLRCSPMKGHSHVYWYRQLPEEGLKFMVYLQKENIIDESGMPKERFSAEFPKEGPSILRIQQVVRGDSAAYFCASSPTAGATEAFFGQGTRLTVV.

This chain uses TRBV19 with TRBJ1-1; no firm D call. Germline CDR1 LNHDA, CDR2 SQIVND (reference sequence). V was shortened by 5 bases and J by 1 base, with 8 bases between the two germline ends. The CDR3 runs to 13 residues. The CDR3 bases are TGTGCCAGTAGTCAGGCTACGAACACTGAAGCTTTCTTT. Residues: CASSQATNTEAFF.

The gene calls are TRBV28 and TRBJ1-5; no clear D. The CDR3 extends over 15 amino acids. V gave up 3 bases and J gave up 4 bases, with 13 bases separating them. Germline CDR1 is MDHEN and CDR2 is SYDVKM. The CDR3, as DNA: TGTGCCAGCAGTTTTACAGTATACCGGAATCAGCCCCAGCATTTT. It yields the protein CASSFTVYRNQPQHF.

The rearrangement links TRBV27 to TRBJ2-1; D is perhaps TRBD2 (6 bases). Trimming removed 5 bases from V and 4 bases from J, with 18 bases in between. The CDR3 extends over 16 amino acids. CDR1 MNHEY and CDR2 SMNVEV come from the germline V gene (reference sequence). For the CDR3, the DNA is TGTGCCAGCAGTATACTCCAGCGGGTTAAGTACAATGAGCAGTTCTTC. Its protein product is CASSILQRVKYNEQFF.

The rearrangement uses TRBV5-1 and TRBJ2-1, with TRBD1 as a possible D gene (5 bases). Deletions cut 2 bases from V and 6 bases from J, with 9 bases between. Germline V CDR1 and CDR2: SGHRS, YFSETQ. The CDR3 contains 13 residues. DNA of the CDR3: TGCGCCAGCAGCTTAGGGGTCCCCAATGAGCAGTTCTTC. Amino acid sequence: CASSLGVPNEQFF.

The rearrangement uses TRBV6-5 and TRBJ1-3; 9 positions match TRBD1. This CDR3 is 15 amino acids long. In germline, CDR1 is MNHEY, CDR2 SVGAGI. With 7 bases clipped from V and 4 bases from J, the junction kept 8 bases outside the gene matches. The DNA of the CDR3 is TGTGCCAGCAAGGCCGGGACAGGGCACGGAAACACCATATATTTT. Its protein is CASKAGTGHGNTIYF.

The CDR3 sequence: CASSLGRVNPEAFF. DNA for the CDR3: TGTGCCAGCAGCTTGGGCAGGGTAAACCCTGAAGCTTTCTTT. The gene calls are TRBV5-4 and TRBJ1-1, with a possible D match to TRBD1 (5 bases). The CDR3 length is 14 residues. Trimming removed 0 bases at V and 6 bases at J, with 12 bases between. Germline V CDR1 and CDR2: SGHNT, YYREEE (reference sequence).

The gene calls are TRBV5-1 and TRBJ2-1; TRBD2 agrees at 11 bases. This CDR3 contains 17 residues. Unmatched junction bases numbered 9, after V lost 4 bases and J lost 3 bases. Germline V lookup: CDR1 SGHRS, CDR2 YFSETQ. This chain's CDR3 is CASSPFPTSGSYNEQFF. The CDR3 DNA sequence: TGCGCCAGCAGCCCATTTCCCACTAGCGGGAGCTACAATGAGCAGTTCTTC.

CDR3 nucleotides: TGTGCCAGTAGTATATGGACCGGTTACAGGCCCGAAAAACTGTTTTTT. Translating gives CASSIWTGYRPEKLFF. V gene TRBV19 combines with J gene TRBJ1-4; tentative D call: TRBD1 (5 bases). Trimming removed 2 bases at V and 8 bases at J, with 18 bases between. Germline V lookup: CDR1 LNHDA, CDR2 SQIVND (reference sequence). This CDR3 contains 16 residues.

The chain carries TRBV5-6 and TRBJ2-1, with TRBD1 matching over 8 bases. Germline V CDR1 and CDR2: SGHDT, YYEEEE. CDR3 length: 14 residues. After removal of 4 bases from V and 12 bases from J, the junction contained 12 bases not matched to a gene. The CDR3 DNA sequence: TGTGCCAGCAGCCCACGGGACAGGCCGGTGTTGCAGTTCTTC. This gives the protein CASSPRDRPVLQFF.